These 2 T cell receptor beta chains were all obtained from the same sample, sequenced in a study of neurological immune-mediated disorders. Indicated time point: longitudinal time-point 3. From the 5' RACE reads, TCRdb called clonotypes with MiXCR, one entry per CDR3 protein. The table records roughly 50,000 distinct CDR3 sequences, roughly 12% of them present only once. Sequenced: PBMCs. Receptor source: a male donor with HTLV-1-associated myelopathy (HAM/TSP).

This clonotype is medium-sized by share. The chain recombines TRBV5-1 with TRBJ2-5; 8 bases are a match to TRBD1. The germline gives CDR1 SGHRS, CDR2 YFSETQ. V dropped 0 bases and J dropped 4; count of bases not matched to a gene: 5. There are 15 residues in the CDR3. In DNA, the CDR3 is TGCGCCAGCAGCTTGGCCGGGACAGGAGGAGAGACCCAGTACTTC. Translation gives CASSLAGTGGETQYF.

This clonotype has at least ten counts. CDR3 DNA sequence: TGTGCCAGCAGCTGGCGACAGGGGTCTGATCAGCCCCAGCATTTT. It is translated as CASSWRQGSDQPQHF. This chain connects TRBV5-6 to TRBJ1-5; the match to TRBD1 covers 8 bases. Germline V CDR1 and CDR2: SGHDT, YYEEEE. The J segment lost 5 bases and the V segment lost 3 bases, leaving 7 bases of the junction unmatched. This CDR3 region has 15 residues.